This paragraph covers one T cell receptor beta chain sequence. Original methodology: Amplifying reference gene primers gave estimates of nucleated cell counts. Using immunoSEQ multiplex PCR, the repertoire was profiled, and TCRdb retains in-frame clones only, with some absent. The D gene and trimming were derived from the DNA, and the V and J assignments and clone size from that table. The table has approximately 470,000 clones, roughly nine tenths seen once. The data were taken from a study of blood T cell repertoires in COVID-19. Those enrolled, adults aged about 18 to 89 years, came from about two dozen US areas. Assignment of participants to cohorts was predicated upon participant-reported clinical history. Donors in Cohort 3 counted as recovered after two negative PCRs, clearance, or symptom resolution. Trimming removed 4 bases at V and 5 bases at J, with 14 bases between. Germline CDR1 reads SQVTM; CDR2 reads ANQGSEA. The CDR3 runs 13 residues.

This clonotype was obtained from a woman aged 18-35 years who had recovered from COVID-19. The source material was PBMCs or T cells enriched from blood (not recorded which). The genes are TRBV29-1 and TRBJ1-2; D call uncertain. CDR3 nucleotides: TGCAGCGTTGGGGTGGATGGGAGATATGGCTACACCTTC. Translated: CSVGVDGRYGYTF.